One sample yielded the 5 T cell receptor beta chains listed below, sequenced in a study of blood T cell repertoires in COVID-19 (TCRdb year 2020). The library was obtained by the immunoSEQ multiplex PCR assay. In TCRdb, the immuneACCESS table is reduced to in-frame sequences with V and J assigned. These tables do not hold every clone; where another copy was compared, an unresolved V gene accounts for under half, and the others remain unexplained. The sample data list roughly 180,000 clones, and more than 70% of these were observed just once. The top ten constitute roughly 8% of the sample. Sequences were obtained from peripheral blood. The receptors were sampled from a woman aged 55-69 years with acute or convalescent COVID-19.

This CDR3 reads CASSLADGAGAHRPYEQYF. The CDR3 nucleotides read TGTGCCAGCAGCTTAGCGGATGGAGCGGGAGCGCATCGACCCTACGAGCAGTACTTC. The chain has TRBV7-9 and TRBJ2-7; TRBD2 matches at 8 bases. The CDR3 consists of 19 residues. With V trimmed by 0 bases and J by 2 bases, 15 bases remained unmatched. Per the germline V gene, CDR1 is SEHNR and CDR2 is FQNEAQ (reference sequence).

The rearrangement links TRBV18 to TRBJ1-2; perhaps TRBD1 as D (6 bases). The CDR3 extends over 16 amino acids. Looked up from germline, CDR1 is KGHSH and CDR2 is LQKENI. V lost 4 bases and J 1 base, leaving 16 bases between the germline ends. The CDR3 is CASSLRRDTLNYGYTF. In DNA form, the CDR3 reads TGTGCCAGCTCACTTCGCCGGGACACCCTTAACTATGGCTACACCTTC.

The genes are TRBV20-1 and TRBJ1-1, with D maybe TRBD1 (5 bases). There are 11 residues in the CDR3. The V end was cut by 4 bases, the J end by 8 bases, with 11 bases between. CDR1 and CDR2 (germline): DFQATT, SNEGSKA (reference sequence). DNA for the CDR3: TGCAGTGCTATTCAGCAGGGAGAAGCTTTCTTT. It specifies CSAIQQGEAFF.

V is TRBV19 and J is TRBJ2-5, with 8 positions matching TRBD1. There are 15 residues in the CDR3. Germline V lookup: CDR1 LNHDA, CDR2 SQIVND (reference sequence). J was trimmed by 7 bases and V by 5 bases; bases with no gene match: 12. The CDR3 region is CASSQPRQGPRTQYF. The CDR3 coding sequence is TGTGCCAGTAGTCAGCCCCGACAGGGGCCTCGGACCCAGTACTTC.

V usage is TRBV7-8 and J usage is TRBJ2-1; D possibly corresponds to TRBD2 (6 bases). Germline CDR1 and CDR2: SGHVS and FQNEAQ. V was clipped by 1 base and J by 4 bases, with 14 bases between them. The CDR3 runs 16 residues. CDR3 DNA sequence: TGTGCCAGCAGCTTAGGCCGCGGGATGGTTTACAATGAGCAGTTCTTC. As protein: CASSLGRGMVYNEQFF.